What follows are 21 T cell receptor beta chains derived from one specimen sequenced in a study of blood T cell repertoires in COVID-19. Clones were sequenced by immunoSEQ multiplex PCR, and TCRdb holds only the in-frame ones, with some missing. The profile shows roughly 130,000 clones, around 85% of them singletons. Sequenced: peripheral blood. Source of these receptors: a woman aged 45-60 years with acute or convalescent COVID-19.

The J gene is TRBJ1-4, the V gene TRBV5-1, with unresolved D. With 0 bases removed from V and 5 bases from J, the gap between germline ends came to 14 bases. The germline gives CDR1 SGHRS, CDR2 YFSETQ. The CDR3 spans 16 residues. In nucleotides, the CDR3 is TGCGCCAGCAGCTTGGCCCCCTCAGGAAGAAATGAAAAACTGTTTTTT. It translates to CASSLAPSGRNEKLFF.

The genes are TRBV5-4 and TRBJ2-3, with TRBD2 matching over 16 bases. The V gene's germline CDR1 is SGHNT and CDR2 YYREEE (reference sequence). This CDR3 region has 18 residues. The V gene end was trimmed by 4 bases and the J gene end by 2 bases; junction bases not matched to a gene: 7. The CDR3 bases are TGTGCCAGCAGCGGAGGGACTAGCGGGGGGGCCTTCACAGATACGCAGTATTTT. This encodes CASSGGTSGGAFTDTQYF.

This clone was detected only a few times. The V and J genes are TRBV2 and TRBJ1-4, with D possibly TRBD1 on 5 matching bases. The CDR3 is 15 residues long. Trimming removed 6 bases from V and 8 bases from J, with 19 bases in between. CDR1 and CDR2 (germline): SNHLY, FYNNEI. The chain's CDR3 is CASRVGRLGTEKLFF. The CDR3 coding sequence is TGTGCCAGCAGGGTGGGCAGACTAGGGACGGAAAAACTGTTTTTT.

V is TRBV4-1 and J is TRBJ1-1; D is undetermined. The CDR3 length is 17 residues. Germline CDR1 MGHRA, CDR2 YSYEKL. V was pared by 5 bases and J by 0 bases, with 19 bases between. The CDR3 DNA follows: TGCGCCAGCAGCTGGTCTATGGGGAGGGATTTGAACACTGAAGCTTTCTTT. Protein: CASSWSMGRDLNTEAFF.

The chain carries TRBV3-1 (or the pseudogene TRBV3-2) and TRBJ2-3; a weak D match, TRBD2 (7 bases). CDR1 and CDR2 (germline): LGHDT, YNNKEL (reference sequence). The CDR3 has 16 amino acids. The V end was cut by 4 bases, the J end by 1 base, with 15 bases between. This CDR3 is CASSRKGGHGTDTQYF. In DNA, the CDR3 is TGTGCCAGCAGCCGAAAGGGGGGGCACGGCACAGATACGCAGTATTTT.

CDR3 sequence reads: CSVEDGQKNTGELFF. CDR3 in DNA: TGCAGCGTTGAAGACGGACAGAAAAACACCGGGGAGCTGTTTTTT. The chain has TRBV29-1 and TRBJ2-2; TRBD1 is a possible D gene (6 bases). V dropped 0 bases and J dropped 2 bases, with 10 bases sitting between them. The CDR3 is 15 residues long. Germline V gene data show CDR1 as SQVTM and CDR2 as ANQGSEA.

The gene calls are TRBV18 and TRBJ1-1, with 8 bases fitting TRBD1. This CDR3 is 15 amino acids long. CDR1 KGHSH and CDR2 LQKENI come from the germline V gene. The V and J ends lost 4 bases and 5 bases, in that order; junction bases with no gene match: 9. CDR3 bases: TGTGCCAGCTCACAATCTGGACAGGGAGGAACTGAAGCTTTCTTT. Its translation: CASSQSGQGGTEAFF. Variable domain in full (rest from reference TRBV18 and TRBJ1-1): NAGVMQNPRHLVRRRGQEARLRCSPMKGHSHVYWYRQLPEEGLKFMVYLQKENIIDESGMPKERFSAEFPKEGPSILRIQQVVRGDSAAYFCASSQSGQGGTEAFFGQGTRLTVV.

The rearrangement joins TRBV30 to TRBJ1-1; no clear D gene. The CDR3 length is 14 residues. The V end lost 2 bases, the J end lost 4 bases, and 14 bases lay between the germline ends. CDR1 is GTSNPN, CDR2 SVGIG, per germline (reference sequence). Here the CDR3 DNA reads TGTGCCTGGAGTCCCCCCGGGGTGGGCACTGAAGCTTTCTTT. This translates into CAWSPPGVGTEAFF.

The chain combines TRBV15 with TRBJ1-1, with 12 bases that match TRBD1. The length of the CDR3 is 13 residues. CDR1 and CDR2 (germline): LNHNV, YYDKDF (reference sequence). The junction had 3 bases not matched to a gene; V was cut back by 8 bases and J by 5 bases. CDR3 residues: CATWDRGLTEAFF. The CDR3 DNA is TGTGCCACCTGGGACAGGGGGCTTACTGAAGCTTTCTTT.

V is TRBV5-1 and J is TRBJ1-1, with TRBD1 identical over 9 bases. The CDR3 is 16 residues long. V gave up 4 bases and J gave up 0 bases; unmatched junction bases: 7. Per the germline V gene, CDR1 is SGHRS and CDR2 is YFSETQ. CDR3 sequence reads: CASSPDRGSMNTEAFF. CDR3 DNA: TGCGCCAGCAGCCCGGACAGGGGCTCCATGAACACTGAAGCTTTCTTT.

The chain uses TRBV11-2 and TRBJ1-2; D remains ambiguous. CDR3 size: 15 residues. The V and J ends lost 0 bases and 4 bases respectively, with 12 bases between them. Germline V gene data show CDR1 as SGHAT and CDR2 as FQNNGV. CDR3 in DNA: TGTGCCAGCAGCTTAGAGGGCACCGGGGTCTATGGCTACACCTTC. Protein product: CASSLEGTGVYGYTF.

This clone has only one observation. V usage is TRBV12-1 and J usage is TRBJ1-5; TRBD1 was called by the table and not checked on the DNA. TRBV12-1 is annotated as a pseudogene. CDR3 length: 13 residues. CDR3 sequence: CASSRTGIRTQHF. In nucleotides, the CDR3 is TGTGCCAGCAGTCGGACAGGGATAAGAACCCAGCATTTT.

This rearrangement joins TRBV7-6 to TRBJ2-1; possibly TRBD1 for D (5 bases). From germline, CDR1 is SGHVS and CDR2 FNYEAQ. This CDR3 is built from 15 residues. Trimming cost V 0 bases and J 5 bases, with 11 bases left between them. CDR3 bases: TGTGCCAGCAGCTTAGCGTACAGGAGCGACAATGAGCAGTTCTTC. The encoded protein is CASSLAYRSDNEQFF.

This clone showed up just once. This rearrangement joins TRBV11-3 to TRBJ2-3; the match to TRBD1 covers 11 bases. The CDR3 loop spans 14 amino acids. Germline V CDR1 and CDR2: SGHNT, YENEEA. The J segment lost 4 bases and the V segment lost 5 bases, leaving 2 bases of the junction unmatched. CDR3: CASSPGQGADTQYF. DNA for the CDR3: TGTGCCAGCAGCCCGGGACAGGGGGCAGATACGCAGTATTTT.

The DNA for the CDR3 is TGTGCCAGCAGGGGGCAGGATAATTCACCCCTCCACTTT. This codes for CASRGQDNSPLHF. This chain uses TRBV6-5 with TRBJ1-6; perhaps TRBD1 as D (5 bases). The CDR3 is 13 amino acids. V shed 6 bases and J shed 5 bases, with 8 bases lying between them. From germline, CDR1 is MNHEY and CDR2 SVGAGI.

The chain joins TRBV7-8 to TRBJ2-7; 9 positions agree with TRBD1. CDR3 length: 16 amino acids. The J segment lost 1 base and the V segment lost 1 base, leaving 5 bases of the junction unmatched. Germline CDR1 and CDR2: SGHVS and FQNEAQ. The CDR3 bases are TGTGCCAGCAGCTTAGGGACAGGGGCCCGTTCCTACGAGCAGTACTTC. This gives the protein CASSLGTGARSYEQYF.

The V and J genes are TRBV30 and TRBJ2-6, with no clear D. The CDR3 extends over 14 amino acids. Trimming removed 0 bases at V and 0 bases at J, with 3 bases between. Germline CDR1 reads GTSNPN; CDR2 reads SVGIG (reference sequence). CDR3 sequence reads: CAWSVHSGANVLTF. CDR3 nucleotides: TGTGCCTGGAGTGTACACTCTGGGGCCAACGTCCTGACTTTC.

The CDR3 loop is CASSITGTGGNQPQHF. CDR3 coding DNA: TGTGCCAGTAGTATAACCGGGACAGGGGGCAATCAGCCCCAGCATTTT. This rearrangement joins TRBV19 to TRBJ1-5, with TRBD1 identical over 10 bases. Germline loops: CDR1 LNHDA, CDR2 SQIVND (reference sequence). This CDR3 is 16 amino acids long. V lost 2 bases and J lost 2; bases outside the gene matches: 3.

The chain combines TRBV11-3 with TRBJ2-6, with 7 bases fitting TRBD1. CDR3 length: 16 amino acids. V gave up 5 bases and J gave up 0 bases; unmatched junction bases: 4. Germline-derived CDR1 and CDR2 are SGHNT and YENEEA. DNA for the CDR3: TGTGCCAGCAGCCCCCGACAGGGCTCTGGGGCCAACGTCCTGACTTTC. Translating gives CASSPRQGSGANVLTF.

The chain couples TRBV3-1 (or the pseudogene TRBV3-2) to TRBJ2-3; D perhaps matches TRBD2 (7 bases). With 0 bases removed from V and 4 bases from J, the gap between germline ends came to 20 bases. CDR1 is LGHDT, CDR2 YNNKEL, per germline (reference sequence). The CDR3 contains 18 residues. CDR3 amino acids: CASSQDIPGGHLPDTQYF. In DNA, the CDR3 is TGTGCCAGCAGCCAAGATATCCCGGGGGGACACCTCCCAGATACGCAGTATTTT.

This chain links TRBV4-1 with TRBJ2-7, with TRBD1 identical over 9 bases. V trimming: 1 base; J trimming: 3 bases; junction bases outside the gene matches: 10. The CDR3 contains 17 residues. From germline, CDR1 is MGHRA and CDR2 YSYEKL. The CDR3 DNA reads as TGCGCCAGCAGCCAAGCAGTTGATGGGACAGGGAACTACGAGCAGTACTTC. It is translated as CASSQAVDGTGNYEQYF.